This record covers a single T cell receptor (beta chain). Its antigen is currently not known. The record has no base qualities; no much larger clone is one base away. Libraries were prepared through the immunoSEQ multiplex PCR assay. Entries here come from immuneACCESS through TCRdb and include only in-frame sequences with V and J called. Some clones fail to appear in such tables; in the studies checked, an unresolved V gene covers under half of the shortfall, and the cause of the remainder is unknown. For this sample there are about 100,000 clones; about 90% appear just once. The top ten clones comprise roughly 2.5% of the sample. The data are from a study of control samples from healthy donors and cancer patients (dated by TCRdb to 2019 to 2021). Via the germline V gene, CDR1 is SNHLY and CDR2 FYNNEI. Ends trimmed: V by 8 bases, J by 6 bases; bases unmatched to a gene: 11. The CDR3 holds 15 amino acids from the cysteine to the phenylalanine. The only DNA kept is the CDR3, 45 bases in frame from the first base.

The TCR originated in a woman aged 18-35 years in good health. Sequences were obtained from blood. The chain employs TRBV2 and TRBJ2-1, with 9 central nucleotides matching TRBD1. This receptor has the CDR3 CASVNGQGIFNEQFF. The nucleotides read TGTGCCAGCGTCAACGGACAGGGGATTTTCAATGAGCAGTTCTTC.